The clone carrying this TCR beta chain was recorded a few times. The data are from a study of blood T cell repertoires in COVID-19. As for the study in general: Italy, Spain and the United States were the sources of the convalescent and acute COVID-19 samples.

This CDR3 spans 16 amino acids. Germline CDR1 is LGHNA and CDR2 is YNFKEQ. Trimming left V 0 bases short and J 1 base short, with 12 bases between. Using immunoSEQ multiplex PCR, the repertoire was profiled, and TCRdb retains in-frame clones only, with some absent. There are roughly 76,000 clones in the sample; about four fifths occur only once, and less than 20% lies in the top ten. This clonotype was sampled from a human donor in a cohort sampled during active COVID-19. The chain links TRBV4-2 to TRBJ1-1; D unclear. Sequenced sample: peripheral blood. DNA of the CDR3: TGTGCCAGCAGCCAAGAGGCAGAACACCCGAACACTGAAGCTTTCTTT. This encodes CASSQEAEHPNTEAFF.